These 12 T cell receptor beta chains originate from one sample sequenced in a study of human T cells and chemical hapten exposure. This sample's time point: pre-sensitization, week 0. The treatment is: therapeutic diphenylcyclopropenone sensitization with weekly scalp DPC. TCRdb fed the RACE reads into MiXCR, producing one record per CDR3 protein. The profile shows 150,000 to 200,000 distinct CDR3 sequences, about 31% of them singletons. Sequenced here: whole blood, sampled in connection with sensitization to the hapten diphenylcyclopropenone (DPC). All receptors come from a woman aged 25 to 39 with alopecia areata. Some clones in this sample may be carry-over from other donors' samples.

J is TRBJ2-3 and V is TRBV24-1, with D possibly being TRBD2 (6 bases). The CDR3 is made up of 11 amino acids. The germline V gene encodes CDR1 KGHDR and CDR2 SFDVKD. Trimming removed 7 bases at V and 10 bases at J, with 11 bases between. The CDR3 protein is CATRAGGAQYF. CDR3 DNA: TGTGCCACCAGAGCAGGAGGGGCGCAGTATTTT.

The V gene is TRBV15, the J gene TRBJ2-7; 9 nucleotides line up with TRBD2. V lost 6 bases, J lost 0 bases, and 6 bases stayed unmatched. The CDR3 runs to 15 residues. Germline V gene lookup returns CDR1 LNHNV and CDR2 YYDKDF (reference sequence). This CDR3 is CATSFSGSDSYEQYF. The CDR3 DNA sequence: TGTGCCACCAGTTTTAGCGGGAGCGACTCCTACGAGCAGTACTTC. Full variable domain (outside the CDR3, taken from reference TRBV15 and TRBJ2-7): DAMVIQNPRYQVTQFGKPVTLSCSQTLNHNVMYWYQQKSSQAPKLLFHYYDKDFNNEADTPDNFQSRRPNTSFCFLDIRSPGLGDTAMYLCATSFSGSDSYEQYFGPGTRLTVT.

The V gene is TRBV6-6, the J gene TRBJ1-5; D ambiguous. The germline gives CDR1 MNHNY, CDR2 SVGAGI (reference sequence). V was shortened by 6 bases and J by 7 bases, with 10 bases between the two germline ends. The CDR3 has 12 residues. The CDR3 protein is CASSHRGQPQHF. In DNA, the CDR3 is TGTGCCAGCAGCCACCGAGGGCAGCCCCAGCATTTT.

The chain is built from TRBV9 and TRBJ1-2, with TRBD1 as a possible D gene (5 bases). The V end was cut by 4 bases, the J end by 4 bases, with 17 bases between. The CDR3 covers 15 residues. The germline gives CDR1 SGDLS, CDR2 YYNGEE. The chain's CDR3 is CASSPHIGDLYGYTF. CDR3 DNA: TGTGCCAGCAGCCCCCACATAGGGGACCTCTATGGCTACACCTTC.

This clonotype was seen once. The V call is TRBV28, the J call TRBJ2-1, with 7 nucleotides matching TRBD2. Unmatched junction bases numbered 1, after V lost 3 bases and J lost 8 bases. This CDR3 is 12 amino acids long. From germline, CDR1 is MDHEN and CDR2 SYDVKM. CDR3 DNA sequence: TGTGCCAGCAGTTTTGGGGGGGATGAGCAGTTCTTC. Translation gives CASSFGGDEQFF.

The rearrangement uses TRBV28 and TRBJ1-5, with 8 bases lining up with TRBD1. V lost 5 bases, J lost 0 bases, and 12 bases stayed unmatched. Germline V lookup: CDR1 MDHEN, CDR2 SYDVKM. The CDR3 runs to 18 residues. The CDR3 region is CASSLTGTGRNSNQPQHF. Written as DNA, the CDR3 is TGTGCCAGCAGTCTAACCGGGACAGGCCGTAATAGCAATCAGCCCCAGCATTTT. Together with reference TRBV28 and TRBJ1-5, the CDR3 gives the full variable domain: DVKVTQSSRYLVKRTGEKVFLECVQDMDHENMFWYRQDPGLGLRLIYFSYDVKMKEKGDIPEGYSVSREKKERFSLILESASTNQTSMYLCASSLTGTGRNSNQPQHFGDGTRLSIL.

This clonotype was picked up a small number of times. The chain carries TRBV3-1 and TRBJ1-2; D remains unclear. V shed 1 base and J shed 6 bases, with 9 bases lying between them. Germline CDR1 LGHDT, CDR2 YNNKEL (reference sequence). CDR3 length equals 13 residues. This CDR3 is CASSQGIHHGYTF. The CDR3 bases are TGTGCCAGCAGCCAAGGGATCCACCATGGCTACACCTTC.

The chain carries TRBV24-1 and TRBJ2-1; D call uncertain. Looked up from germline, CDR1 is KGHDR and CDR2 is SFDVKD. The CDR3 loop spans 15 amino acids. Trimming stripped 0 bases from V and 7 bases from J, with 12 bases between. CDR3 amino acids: CATSDLLKAANEQFF. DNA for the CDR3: TGTGCCACCAGTGATTTGTTGAAGGCGGCTAATGAGCAGTTCTTC.

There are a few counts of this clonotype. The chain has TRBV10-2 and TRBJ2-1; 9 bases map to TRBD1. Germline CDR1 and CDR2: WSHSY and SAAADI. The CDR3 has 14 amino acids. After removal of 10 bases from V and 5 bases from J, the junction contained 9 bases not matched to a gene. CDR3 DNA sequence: TGCGCCACCGCTCGGACAGGGGTCAACAATGAGCAGTTCTTC. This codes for CATARTGVNNEQFF.

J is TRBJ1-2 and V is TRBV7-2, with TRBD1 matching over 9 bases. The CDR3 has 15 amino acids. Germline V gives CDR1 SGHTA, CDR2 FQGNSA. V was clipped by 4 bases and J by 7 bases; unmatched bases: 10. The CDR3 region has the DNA TGTGCCAGCAGCTCCCCGGGACAGGGTGGATCTGGCTACACCTTC. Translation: CASSSPGQGGSGYTF.

The CDR3 sequence is CSVELAGGAGELFF. The CDR3 DNA is TGCAGCGTGGAGCTAGCGGGAGGAGCCGGGGAGCTGTTTTTT. V is TRBV29-1 and J is TRBJ2-2; 11 nucleotides line up with TRBD2. Germline V gene data show CDR1 as SQVTM and CDR2 as ANQGSEA. This CDR3 spans 14 amino acids. With 6 bases clipped from V and 6 bases from J, the junction kept 6 bases outside the gene matches.

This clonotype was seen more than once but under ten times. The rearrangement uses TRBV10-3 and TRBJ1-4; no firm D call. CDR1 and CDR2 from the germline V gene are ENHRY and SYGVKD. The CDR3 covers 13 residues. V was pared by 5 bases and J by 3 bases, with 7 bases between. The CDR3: CAISISSNEKLFF. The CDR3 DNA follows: TGTGCCATCAGTATCTCGTCTAATGAAAAACTGTTTTTT.